This T cell receptor beta chain derives from a study of blood T cells in healthy people across ages. Study-wide points: Both higher diversity and more naive CD4+ cells marked long-lived donors when set against aged donors. PBMCs were not sorted, which prevented a conclusive comparison of naive versus antigen-experienced cells.

The CDR3 covers 16 residues. With 5 bases removed from V and 5 bases from J, the gap between germline ends came to 20 bases. Germline V gene sequence: CDR1 SGHVS, CDR2 FQNEAQ. This clonotype was seen ten or more times. Its specificity is unknown. Collection of around 10 milliliters of peripheral blood was performed for each donor. Combining a sample-barcoded 5' primer with a J-beta primer mix, a second PCR ran for about 7 to 11 cycles. The authors tagged each cDNA molecule using a template-switch adaptor with 12 random nucleotides. TCRdb re-derived calls from the 5' RACE reads in MiXCR, one entry per CDR3 protein. Of about 1.5 million distinct CDR3 sequences listed, roughly two fifths are singletons.

The chain has TRBV7-8 and TRBJ2-3, with D tentatively TRBD1 or TRBD2 (5 bases each). Sequencing input: blood. The TCR was taken from a woman aged 18-29 years in good health. The CDR3 here is CASSPRRDPAEDTQYF. The DNA of the CDR3 is TGTGCCAGCAGCCCCCGCCGGGACCCCGCCGAAGATACGCAGTATTTT.